Presented here are 9 T cell receptor beta chains from one specimen sequenced in a study of blood T cell repertoires in COVID-19. Clones were sequenced by immunoSEQ multiplex PCR, and TCRdb holds only the in-frame ones, with some missing. Among roughly 290,000 clones, approximately 83% were seen once, and the ten largest hold roughly 2%. Sequenced: PBMCs or T cells enriched from blood (not recorded which). The receptor set was obtained from a man between 25 and 39 years old who had recovered from COVID-19.

This clone appeared once. The rearrangement links TRBV11-2 to TRBJ2-1; 8 nucleotides match TRBD1. Germline V gene data show CDR1 as SGHAT and CDR2 as FQNNGV. Trimming removed 0 bases from V and 3 bases from J; junction bases left unmatched: 13. The length of the CDR3 is 19 residues. The CDR3 sequence: CASSLDSFATGAFYNEQFF. CDR3 nucleotide sequence: TGTGCCAGCAGCTTAGATAGTTTCGCGACAGGGGCCTTCTACAATGAGCAGTTCTTC.

The V gene is TRBV7-2, the J gene TRBJ1-6, with D tentatively TRBD1 (5 bases). Germline lookup yields CDR1 SGHTA and CDR2 FQGNSA. This CDR3 spans 13 amino acids. V was cut by 1 base and J by 13 bases, with 11 bases left in between. Written as DNA, the CDR3 is TGTGCCAGCAGCTTAGGAGGCGGGACCCCCCTCCACTTT. Its protein product is CASSLGGGTPLHF.

The rearrangement joins TRBV6-5 to TRBJ2-5; perhaps TRBD1 as D (6 bases). Looked up from germline, CDR1 is MNHEY and CDR2 is SVGAGI. CDR3 length: 14 amino acids. V dropped 6 bases and J dropped 6 bases, with 17 bases sitting between them. CDR3 nucleotide sequence: TGTGCCAGCAGGGGAATATTGGGGGCGCAGACCCAGTACTTC. Its protein product is CASRGILGAQTQYF.

This chain uses TRBV18 with TRBJ2-5; weak D call: TRBD1 (5 bases). Trimming pared 6 bases from V and 1 base from J, leaving 9 bases between. The V gene's germline CDR1 is KGHSH and CDR2 LQKENI. The CDR3 spans 13 residues. The CDR3 DNA follows: TGTGCCAGCTCTCGAGACAGCCAAGAGACCCAGTACTTC. Its protein is CASSRDSQETQYF.

This chain uses TRBV9 with TRBJ1-5, with D possibly being TRBD1 (5 bases). This CDR3 spans 15 amino acids. The germline V gene has CDR1 SGDLS and CDR2 YYNGEE. The V gene lost 0 bases and the J gene lost 2 bases, with 9 bases spanning the gap. CDR3 residues: CASSVDGARNQPQHF. CDR3 DNA: TGTGCCAGCAGCGTAGATGGGGCGCGCAATCAGCCCCAGCATTTT.

A single count supports this clone. As DNA, the CDR3 is TGCGCCAGCAGCTGGACAGTGAACACTGAAGCTTTCTTT. Its translation is CASSWTVNTEAFF. The V gene is TRBV5-1, the J gene TRBJ1-1; possibly TRBD1 for D (6 bases). Trimming pared 3 bases from V and 0 bases from J, leaving 6 bases between. CDR1 and CDR2 (germline): SGHRS, YFSETQ. The CDR3 runs to 13 residues.

The CDR3: CASRGQFTDTQYF. The CDR3 DNA follows: TGTGCCAGCAGGGGACAGTTCACAGATACGCAGTATTTT. The rearrangement uses TRBV6-5 and TRBJ2-3, with 7 bases lining up with TRBD1. With 6 bases clipped from V and 2 bases from J, the junction kept 2 bases outside the gene matches. In germline, CDR1 is MNHEY, CDR2 SVGAGI. The CDR3 has 13 residues.

This sequence joins TRBV14 and TRBJ2-1; maybe TRBD2 (6 bases). Per germline, CDR1 SGHDN and CDR2 FVKESK. This CDR3 has 14 amino acids. The V end was cut by 4 bases, the J end by 10 bases, with 17 bases between. CDR3: CASSLVMRGGEQFF. The CDR3 DNA is TGTGCCAGCAGCCTAGTCATGCGGGGTGGCGAGCAGTTCTTC.

The chain employs TRBV5-4 and TRBJ2-1, with TRBD2 matching 8 bases. Germline V lookup: CDR1 SGHNT, CDR2 YYREEE (reference sequence). The CDR3 is 15 residues long. The J segment lost 9 bases and the V segment lost 4 bases, leaving 12 bases of the junction unmatched. CDR3 region: CASSGGLEGGGEQFF. The CDR3 bases are TGTGCCAGCAGCGGGGGACTAGAGGGGGGAGGTGAGCAGTTCTTC.